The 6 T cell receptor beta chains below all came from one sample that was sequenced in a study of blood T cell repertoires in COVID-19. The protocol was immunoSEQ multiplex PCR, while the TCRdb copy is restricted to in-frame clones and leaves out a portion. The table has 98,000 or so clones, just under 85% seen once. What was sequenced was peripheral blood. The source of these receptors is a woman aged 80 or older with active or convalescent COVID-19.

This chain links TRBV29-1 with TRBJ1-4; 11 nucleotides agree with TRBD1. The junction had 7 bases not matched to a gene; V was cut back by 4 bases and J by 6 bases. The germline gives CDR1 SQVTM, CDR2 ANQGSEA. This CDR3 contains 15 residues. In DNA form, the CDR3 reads TGCAGCGTTGGCGGACCGGGACAGGGGGATGAAAAACTGTTTTTT. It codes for CSVGGPGQGDEKLFF.

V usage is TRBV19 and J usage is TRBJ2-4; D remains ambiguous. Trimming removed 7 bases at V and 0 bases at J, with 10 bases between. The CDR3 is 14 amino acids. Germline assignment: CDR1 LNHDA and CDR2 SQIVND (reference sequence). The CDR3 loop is CASTEDLAKNIQYF. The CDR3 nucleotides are TGTGCCAGTACCGAGGATCTAGCCAAAAACATTCAGTACTTC.

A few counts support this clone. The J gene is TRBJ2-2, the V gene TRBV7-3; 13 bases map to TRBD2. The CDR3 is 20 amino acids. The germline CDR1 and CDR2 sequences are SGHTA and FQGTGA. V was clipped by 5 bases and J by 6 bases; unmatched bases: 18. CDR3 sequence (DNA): TGTGCCAGCAGCGCCCCTGGGGGCCTCGGACTAGCGGGAGTTGCCGGGGAGCTGTTTTTT. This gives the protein CASSAPGGLGLAGVAGELFF.

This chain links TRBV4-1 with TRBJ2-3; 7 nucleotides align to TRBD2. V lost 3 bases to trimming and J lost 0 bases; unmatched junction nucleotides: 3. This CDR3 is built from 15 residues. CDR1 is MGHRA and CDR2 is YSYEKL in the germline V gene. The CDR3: CASSQGGGSTDTQYF. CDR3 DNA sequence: TGCGCCAGCAGCCAGGGGGGGGGAAGCACAGATACGCAGTATTTT.

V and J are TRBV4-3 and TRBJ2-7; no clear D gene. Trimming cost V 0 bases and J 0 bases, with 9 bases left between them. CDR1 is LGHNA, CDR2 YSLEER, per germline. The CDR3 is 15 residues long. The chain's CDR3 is CASSQDLVFSYEQYF. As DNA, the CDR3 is TGCGCCAGCAGCCAAGATCTCGTGTTCTCCTACGAGCAGTACTTC.

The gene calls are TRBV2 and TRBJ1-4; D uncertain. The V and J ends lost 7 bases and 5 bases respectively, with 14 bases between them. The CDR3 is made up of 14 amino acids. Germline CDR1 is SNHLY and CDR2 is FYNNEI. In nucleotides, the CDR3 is TGTGCCAGCATCCAGACGGTGACAAATGAAAAACTGTTTTTT. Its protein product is CASIQTVTNEKLFF.